Listed below are T cell receptor beta chains from one sample, sequenced in a study of T cells in Graves' hyperthyroidism and ophthalmopathy. Using its own MiXCR run on the multiplex PCR reads, TCRdb lists one record per CDR3 protein. The table lists hundreds of thousands of distinct CDR3 sequences, 14% of them singletons. Sequences were obtained from blood. The receptors were gathered from a woman aged 18 to 35 with Graves' hyperthyroidism. CDR3s include the opening cysteine and the closing phenylalanine or tryptophan. Fields, in order: V gene, clone size, D gene, J gene, CDR3 DNA, CDR3 protein. The D gene is left open where the match is weak. Clone size is shown for a subset of rows, as once, few, many or a class of expanded clone.

v_call: TRBV27
clone_size: -
d_call: -
j_call: TRBJ1-2
cdr3_nt: TGTGCCAGCAGTTTCCTGACAGAGGGCGCGGTAAATGGCTACACCTTC
cdr3_aa: CASSFLTEGAVNGYTF

v_call: TRBV27
clone_size: few
d_call: -
j_call: TRBJ1-6
cdr3_nt: TGTGCCAGCAGCCCTACCGTCGGTTCACCCCTCCACTTT
cdr3_aa: CASSPTVGSPLHF

v_call: TRBV19
clone_size: -
d_call: -
j_call: TRBJ2-3
cdr3_nt: TGTGCCAGTAGCAGGACAGAAGCAGATACGCAGTATTTT
cdr3_aa: CASSRTEADTQYF

v_call: TRBV7-9
clone_size: -
d_call: -
j_call: TRBJ1-5
cdr3_nt: TGTGCCAGCAGCTCTTTTTGGGGAGGGGGCAATCAGCCCCAGCATTTT
cdr3_aa: CASSSFWGGGNQPQHF

v_call: TRBV29-1
clone_size: -
d_call: -
j_call: TRBJ2-3
cdr3_nt: TGCAGCGTTGACCCGGGTTCCACAGATACGCAGTATTTT
cdr3_aa: CSVDPGSTDTQYF

v_call: TRBV18
clone_size: -
d_call: -
j_call: TRBJ2-7
cdr3_nt: TGTGCCAGCTCACAAGCAACAGGATCTTCCTACAATGAGCAGTACTTC
cdr3_aa: CASSQATGSSYNEQYF

v_call: TRBV20-1
clone_size: -
d_call: TRBD2
j_call: TRBJ2-2
cdr3_nt: TGCAGTGCCCGACTAGCGGGTTACACCGGGGAGCTGTTTTTT
cdr3_aa: CSARLAGYTGELFF

v_call: TRBV19
clone_size: -
d_call: -
j_call: TRBJ1-5
cdr3_nt: TGTGCCAGTAGTATTAGTGGGGCGGGGAATCAGCCCCAGCATTTT
cdr3_aa: CASSISGAGNQPQHF

v_call: TRBV10-3
clone_size: few
d_call: TRBD2
j_call: TRBJ2-1
cdr3_nt: TGTGCCATCAGCCTTCCGGGACTAGCAAACAATGAGCAGTTCTTC
cdr3_aa: CAISLPGLANNEQFF

v_call: TRBV7-3
clone_size: -
d_call: TRBD1
j_call: TRBJ1-2
cdr3_nt: TGTGCCAGCAGCTTAGGGCGACAGGGGGACTATGGCTACACCTTC
cdr3_aa: CASSLGRQGDYGYTF